This entry is about one T cell receptor (beta chain). The antigen is not known. TCRbeta library construction was performed incorporating unique molecular identifiers. TCRdb reanalysed the PCR reads using MiXCR and keeps one entry per CDR3 protein. The repertoire holds about 440,000 distinct CDR3 sequences, with roughly 43% as singletons. These data belong to a study of T-cell reconstitution after alpha-beta-depleted transplantation in children. Germline trimming cut 2 bases from V and 0 bases from J; bases unmatched to any gene: 3. This CDR3 is 15 amino acids long. Germline V gene lookup returns CDR1 KGHSH and CDR2 LQKENI. Points from the study as a whole: Some patients' high day-60 TCRbeta diversity was traced to surviving recipient T cells and thymic progenitors. When one year had passed after transplant, most T-cell counts and diversity came from newly produced T cells. There were reportedly several hundred expanded graft clones from which alpha-beta T cells came about two months after transplant.

The chain recombines TRBV18 with TRBJ2-7; 8 bases fit TRBD2. Specimen: PBMCs, collected before TCRalphabeta/CD19-depleted stem cell transplant. The receptor comes from a girl aged 2 to 9 with aplastic anemia, due to receive a stem cell transplant. The CDR3 sequence: CASSPALAGSYEQYF. CDR3 nucleotide sequence: TGTGCCAGCTCACCAGCCCTAGCGGGCTCCTACGAGCAGTACTTC.